This entry describes one T cell receptor (beta chain). Assay: immunoSEQ multiplex PCR; the TCRdb copy retains only in-frame clones and omits some. The table has around 400,000 clones, over 75% seen once. The germline V gene has CDR1 MNHEY and CDR2 SMNVEV (reference sequence). Trimming removed 3 bases from V and 4 bases from J, with 12 bases in between. The CDR3 contains 14 residues. Treatment of the sample: over 15 received Ad26.COV2.S at low or high dose, single or two shots; roughly five received placebo; per-sample allocation not given. Sampling happened 63 days after the first vaccine or placebo injection. Donation came from an adult in Boston who was aged 18-55 years. The sample originates from a study of Ad26.COV2.S vaccination and SARS-CoV-2 variants. The overall study: Intramuscularly, Ad26.COV2.S was given either once or twice, 56 days apart.

The TCR originated in a person between 18 and 59 years old who received the Ad26.COV2.S COVID-19 vaccine or a placebo. Sequencing was performed on peripheral blood, taken in a trial of Ad26.COV2.S vaccine versus placebo. The chain joins TRBV27 to TRBJ1-1, with TRBD1 as a possible D gene (5 bases). The CDR3 DNA reads TGTGCCAGCAGTTTGAAGGGGCGTAGCACTGAAGCTTTCTTT. Protein: CASSLKGRSTEAFF.